This entry lists 32 T cell receptor beta chains sequenced from one sample in a study of blood T cell repertoires in COVID-19. Only in-frame clones appear in the TCRdb table, and some are missing; sequencing was by immunoSEQ multiplex PCR. The sample carries about 180,000 clones, more than 65% recorded once. The material sequenced was PBMCs or T cells enriched from blood (not recorded which). These TCRs come from a man aged 55-75 years who had recovered from COVID-19.

The chain couples TRBV11-1 to TRBJ2-2; D may be TRBD1 (5 bases). CDR3 length: 16 residues. The V gene lost 7 bases and the J gene lost 1 base, with 16 bases spanning the gap. The germline V gene encodes CDR1 SGHAT and CDR2 FQDESV (reference sequence). The CDR3 DNA sequence: TGTGCCAGCACCATTATAGGGGCAGGGAACACCGGGGAGCTGTTTTTT. Translating gives CASTIIGAGNTGELFF.

The chain combines TRBV5-1 with TRBJ1-1, with D hard to call. The germline gives CDR1 SGHRS, CDR2 YFSETQ. This CDR3 has 13 amino acids. The germline V and J ends were trimmed by 1 base and 2 bases, with 6 bases remaining between them. The DNA of the CDR3 is TGCGCCAGCAGCTTGAGCCCAAACACTGAAGCTTTCTTT. Its protein is CASSLSPNTEAFF.

This clone occurred once. V usage is TRBV30 and J usage is TRBJ1-3; 8 positions match TRBD1. The CDR3 length is 13 residues. V dropped 5 bases and J dropped 2; count of bases not matched to a gene: 2. The V gene's germline CDR1 is GTSNPN and CDR2 SVGIG (reference sequence). The CDR3 nucleotides are TGTGCCTGGGAGACAGGGGCTGGAAACACCATATATTTT. Residues: CAWETGAGNTIYF.

The V and J genes are TRBV7-2 and TRBJ2-5; D is possibly TRBD2 (6 bases). Trimming took 1 base from V and 5 from J, leaving 14 bases between them. Germline CDR1 reads SGHTA; CDR2 reads FQGNSA. The CDR3 contains 15 residues. The CDR3 nucleotides read TGTGCCAGCAGCTTAGGGGGGGTAGGTCAGGAGACCCAGTACTTC. Its protein is CASSLGGVGQETQYF.

This clone was found once. V is TRBV11-2 and J is TRBJ2-2; 12 bases line up with TRBD1. The germline CDR1 and CDR2 sequences are SGHAT and FQNNGV. The CDR3 totals 15 residues. The junction had 4 bases not matched to a gene; V was cut back by 4 bases and J by 7 bases. CDR3 DNA: TGTGCCAGCAGCTACGGGACAGGGGGCATCGGGGAGCTGTTTTTT. Amino acid sequence: CASSYGTGGIGELFF. The variable domain in full, with the rest retrieved from reference TRBV11-2 and TRBJ2-2, is EAGVAQSPRYKIIEKRQSVAFWCNPISGHATLYWYQQILGQGPKLLIQFQNNGVVDDSQLPKDRFSAERLKGVDSTLKIQPAKLEDSAVYLCASSYGTGGIGELFFGEGSRLTVL.

The chain carries TRBV27 and TRBJ1-3; D is perhaps TRBD1 (5 bases). Trimming stripped 0 bases from V and 4 bases from J, with 7 bases between. CDR1 is MNHEY, CDR2 SMNVEV, per germline (reference sequence). The CDR3 length is 14 residues. In DNA form, the CDR3 reads TGTGCCAGCAGTTTATCAGGGGCCGGAAACACCATATATTTT. It is translated as CASSLSGAGNTIYF.

The chain joins TRBV18 to TRBJ2-7, with TRBD1 as a possible D gene (6 bases). The germline V gene encodes CDR1 KGHSH and CDR2 LQKENI. This CDR3 region has 15 residues. V was clipped by 2 bases and J by 2 bases, with 13 bases between them. CDR3 nucleotide sequence: TGTGCCAGCTCACCAGAGGGACACGGTACCTACGAGCAGTACTTC. It is translated as CASSPEGHGTYEQYF.

V usage is TRBV6-5 and J usage is TRBJ2-7; D remains ambiguous. Germline V gene data show CDR1 as MNHEY and CDR2 as SVGAGI. CDR3 length: 11 amino acids. The V end was cut by 6 bases, the J end by 6 bases, with 9 bases between. The CDR3 is CASSSPTEQYF. The CDR3 DNA reads TGTGCCAGCAGCTCTCCTACCGAGCAGTACTTC.

The J gene is TRBJ2-7, the V gene TRBV19; D may be TRBD1 (5 bases). From germline, CDR1 is LNHDA and CDR2 SQIVND (reference sequence). Trimming took 5 bases from V and 2 from J, leaving 13 bases between them. The CDR3 loop spans 14 amino acids. CDR3 nucleotide sequence: TGTGCCAGTAGTCCTGGGGCCCCCACCTACGAGCAGTACTTC. It specifies CASSPGAPTYEQYF.

The chain carries TRBV4-1 and TRBJ2-5; weak D call: TRBD1 (6 bases). Germline V gives CDR1 MGHRA, CDR2 YSYEKL. Trimming cost V 8 bases and J 5 bases, with 15 bases left between them. The CDR3 length is 13 residues. As DNA, the CDR3 is TGCGCCAGCGGATACAGGGTAGGTGAGACCCAGTACTTC. Its protein product is CASGYRVGETQYF.

The gene calls are TRBV5-1 and TRBJ2-5, with TRBD2 matching 10 bases. Germline-derived CDR1 and CDR2 are SGHRS and YFSETQ. The CDR3 runs to 16 residues. V shed 0 bases, J shed 3 bases, and the junction held 5 bases outside the gene matches. The CDR3 nucleotides read TGCGCCAGCAGCTTGGTGCTAGCGGGAGTAGAAGAGACCCAGTACTTC. It yields the protein CASSLVLAGVEETQYF.

The chain couples TRBV12-2 to TRBJ2-1; the table's D call TRBD2 went unverified against the DNA. TRBV12-2 is a known pseudogene. CDR3 size: 17 residues. CDR3 nucleotide sequence: TGTGCAAGTCGCTTCCAGCGGGAGGGCCGGGGAATTGATGAGCAGTTCTTC. Its translation: CASRFQREGRGIDEQFF.

The V call is TRBV4-1, the J call TRBJ1-2; 10 bases align to TRBD1. The CDR3 loop spans 13 amino acids. The J segment lost 7 bases and the V segment lost 2 bases, leaving 1 base of the junction unmatched. The germline V gene has CDR1 MGHRA and CDR2 YSYEKL. The CDR3 DNA is TGCGCCAGCAGCCAATGGGACAGGGGTGGCTACACCTTC. Translation: CASSQWDRGGYTF.

This clone was counted a few times. The chain is built from TRBV18 and TRBJ1-5; 7 positions match TRBD1. The V gene's germline CDR1 is KGHSH and CDR2 LQKENI. The CDR3 extends over 15 amino acids. V lost 3 bases to trimming and J lost 4 bases; unmatched junction nucleotides: 6. This CDR3 is CASSPPATGNQPQHF. CDR3 bases: TGTGCCAGCTCACCTCCAGCGACAGGGAATCAGCCCCAGCATTTT. Based on the CDR3 plus reference TRBV18 and TRBJ1-5, the full variable domain is NAGVMQNPRHLVRRRGQEARLRCSPMKGHSHVYWYRQLPEEGLKFMVYLQKENIIDESGMPKERFSAEFPKEGPSILRIQQVVRGDSAAYFCASSPPATGNQPQHFGDGTRLSIL.

The V call is TRBV28, the J call TRBJ2-3; 11 bases fit TRBD2. This CDR3 is built from 14 residues. The trim removed 6 bases at V and 4 bases at J, leaving 3 bases unmatched. The germline CDR1 and CDR2 sequences are MDHEN and SYDVKM. CDR3 DNA: TGTGCCAGCAGCATAGCGGGGGGGGCAGATACGCAGTATTTT. Translated: CASSIAGGADTQYF.

The rearrangement uses TRBV5-5 and TRBJ2-3, with D maybe TRBD1 (6 bases). Trimming pared 6 bases from V and 3 bases from J, leaving 14 bases between. Germline CDR1 and CDR2: SGHKS and YYEKEE (reference sequence). CDR3 length equals 14 residues. CDR3 bases: TGTGCCAGCAACCCTAGAGGGGGAACAGATACGCAGTATTTT. Translating gives CASNPRGGTDTQYF.

V and J are TRBV19 and TRBJ2-1; D remains ambiguous. The V end was cut by 5 bases, the J end by 5 bases, with 10 bases between. The CDR3 length is 13 residues. Looked up from germline, CDR1 is LNHDA and CDR2 is SQIVND (reference sequence). The DNA for the CDR3 is TGTGCCAGTAGTTCACAGCCAGACAATGAGCAGTTCTTC. It translates to CASSSQPDNEQFF.

The chain is built from TRBV29-1 and TRBJ2-1, with 8 bases that match TRBD2. CDR3 length equals 14 residues. V shed 4 bases, J shed 0 bases, and the junction held 2 bases outside the gene matches. Looked up from germline, CDR1 is SQVTM and CDR2 is ANQGSEA. The CDR3 sequence: CSVVAGPSYNEQFF. The CDR3 coding sequence is TGCAGCGTTGTAGCGGGGCCCTCCTACAATGAGCAGTTCTTC.

This clone was seen a handful of times. The J gene is TRBJ2-1, the V gene TRBV4-1; 8 nucleotides agree with TRBD1. CDR3 length: 16 amino acids. Losses at the gene ends were 4 bases for V and 10 bases for J; bases not matched to a gene: 15. Germline V lookup: CDR1 MGHRA, CDR2 YSYEKL. CDR3 sequence: CASSRAGTGYSGEQFF. CDR3 coding DNA: TGCGCCAGCAGCCGAGCCGGGACAGGCTACTCGGGGGAGCAGTTCTTC.

The chain combines TRBV5-1 with TRBJ2-3; 8 nucleotides match TRBD1. The CDR3 totals 15 residues. The J segment lost 1 base and the V segment lost 1 base, leaving 2 bases of the junction unmatched. Germline V CDR1 and CDR2: SGHRS, YFSETQ. The CDR3 DNA sequence: TGCGCCAGCAGCTTGACAGGGGGAGGCACAGATACGCAGTATTTT. Translating gives CASSLTGGGTDTQYF.

The gene calls are TRBV19 and TRBJ2-7, with 9 bases identical to TRBD1. The germline V gene has CDR1 LNHDA and CDR2 SQIVND (reference sequence). The CDR3 totals 14 residues. The ends lost 6 bases at V and 7 bases at J; junction bases unmatched: 10. CDR3 amino acids: CASSPQGAVGEQYF. In nucleotides, the CDR3 is TGTGCCAGTAGCCCACAGGGGGCTGTCGGAGAGCAGTACTTC.

This clone was observed a few times. The chain has TRBV18 and TRBJ1-6; the D is unclear. CDR3 size: 16 residues. Germline V gene sequence: CDR1 KGHSH, CDR2 LQKENI. Trimming stripped 5 bases from V and 0 bases from J, with 11 bases between. CDR3 nucleotides: TGTGCCAGCTCAAGGGAGGAGAGCTCCTATAATTCACCCCTCCACTTT. It translates to CASSREESSYNSPLHF.

The gene calls are TRBV21-1 and TRBJ1-6; TRBD1, the table's D call, was not compared with the DNA. TRBV21-1 is a pseudogene segment. This CDR3 spans 18 amino acids. The CDR3 protein is CASSYRDRGPSYNSPLHF. The CDR3 nucleotides are TGTGCCAGCAGTTACCGGGACAGGGGGCCGTCCTATAATTCACCCCTCCACTTT.

V is TRBV3-1 (or the pseudogene TRBV3-2) and J is TRBJ1-5, with D unresolved. In germline, CDR1 is LGHDT, CDR2 YNNKEL (reference sequence). V was pared by 0 bases and J by 1 base, with 10 bases between. The CDR3 sequence is 16 residues long. For the CDR3, the DNA is TGTGCCAGCAGCCAAGATCGAGGCCTAAGCAATCAGCCCCAGCATTTT. Protein sequence: CASSQDRGLSNQPQHF.

V usage is TRBV7-8 and J usage is TRBJ1-1; D gene ambiguous. Germline CDR1 and CDR2: SGHVS and FQNEAQ. V was clipped by 0 bases and J by 7 bases, with 12 bases between them. The CDR3 spans 14 residues. The CDR3 DNA reads TGTGCCAGCAGCTTAGCCCAAAGAGGGAGTGAAGCTTTCTTT. Amino acids: CASSLAQRGSEAFF.

The chain links TRBV11-2 to TRBJ1-1; 7 nucleotides match TRBD1. CDR3 length: 15 amino acids. Germline-derived CDR1 and CDR2 are SGHAT and FQNNGV. The V and J ends lost 5 bases and 4 bases, in that order; junction bases with no gene match: 10. CDR3 sequence: CASSPRQGWTTEAFF. In DNA form, the CDR3 reads TGTGCCAGCAGCCCCAGACAGGGTTGGACCACTGAAGCTTTCTTT.

V usage is TRBV9 and J usage is TRBJ1-2; no definite D call. Germline V gives CDR1 SGDLS, CDR2 YYNGEE. The V gene lost 7 bases and the J gene lost 0 bases, with 10 bases spanning the gap. This CDR3 contains 13 residues. As DNA, the CDR3 is TGTGCCAGCGGGCCGGAAGCTAACTATGGCTACACCTTC. Encoded protein: CASGPEANYGYTF.

V gene TRBV30 combines with J gene TRBJ2-2; D may be TRBD2 (5 bases). This CDR3 is built from 14 residues. V shed 4 bases and J shed 2 bases, with 11 bases lying between them. Germline V CDR1 and CDR2: GTSNPN, SVGIG (reference sequence). CDR3 residues: CAWIRGLNTGELFF. The CDR3 coding sequence is TGTGCCTGGATTAGAGGGTTAAACACCGGGGAGCTGTTTTTT.

The chain couples TRBV11-3 to TRBJ2-1, with D possibly being TRBD2 (7 bases). V was cut by 7 bases and J by 8 bases, with 15 bases left in between. Looked up from germline, CDR1 is SGHNT and CDR2 is YENEEA. The CDR3 consists of 13 residues. This chain's CDR3 is CASKEGGKDEQFF. CDR3 sequence (DNA): TGTGCCAGCAAGGAGGGGGGGAAGGATGAGCAGTTCTTC.

The V gene is TRBV27, the J gene TRBJ2-1; 7 bases align to TRBD1. The CDR3 is 14 residues long. Germline V CDR1 and CDR2: MNHEY, SMNVEV (reference sequence). The V gene end was trimmed by 5 bases and the J gene end by 4 bases; junction bases not matched to a gene: 5. The CDR3 nucleotides are TGTGCCAGCAGTAAAACGACAGGGTACAATGAGCAGTTCTTC. This translates into CASSKTTGYNEQFF.

The chain uses TRBV6-5 and TRBJ2-1, with D possibly TRBD1 on 6 matching bases. Trimming took off 6 bases at V and 4 bases at J, with 16 bases between the two ends. CDR3 length: 15 amino acids. Per germline, CDR1 MNHEY and CDR2 SVGAGI. The chain's CDR3 is CASRLTGNRYNEQFF. In nucleotides, the CDR3 is TGTGCCAGCAGGTTAACAGGGAACCGATACAATGAGCAGTTCTTC.

Here the CDR3 DNA reads TGTGCCAGCAGCCAAGTACAGGGAGGAGGGGGCCGAAATACGCAGTATTTT. Its protein product is CASSQVQGGGGRNTQYF. This chain uses TRBV4-2 with TRBJ2-3; maybe TRBD1 (7 bases). Germline CDR1 is LGHNA and CDR2 is YNFKEQ. V gave up 1 base and J gave up 7 bases, with 21 bases separating them. This CDR3 is 17 amino acids long.